These T cell receptor beta chains were read from a single sample in a study of early T cells in non-severe SARS-CoV-2 infection. TCRdb processed the 5' RACE reads anew with MiXCR; each CDR3 protein has one entry. The data show some 57,000 distinct CDR3 sequences, over 9.5% seen once. Sequences were obtained from whole blood. The source of these receptors is an adult who was a healthcare worker with PCR-confirmed SARS-CoV-2 infection or an uninfected control (not recorded which). CDR3s leave out the opening cysteine and the closing phenylalanine or tryptophan.

>13|TRBV20-1|TRBJ2-7
SASQTPVGTYEQY
>14|TRBV7-2|TRBJ2-2
ASSRGLAGGDGELF
>12|TRBV5-1|TRBJ2-1
ASSLGDSYNEQF
>12|TRBV7-9|TRBJ1-6
ASSLGAANSPLH
>10|TRBV6-5|TRBJ1-1
ASSYVGVEAF
>11|TRBV18|TRBJ1-6
ASSPRGGSPLH
>15|TRBV18|TRBJ2-3
ATNSGVGIRAADTQY
>12|TRBV4-1|TRBJ1-5
ASSQAGGHQPQH
>10|TRBV6-2/TRBV6-3|TRBJ2-1
ASRSLWEEQF
>12|TRBV6-1|TRBJ2-5
ASSVSGTQETQY
>15|TRBV20-1|TRBJ2-6
SAPFPGQGRGANVLT
>13|TRBV20-1|TRBJ1-5
SARDPEQESQPQH
>14|TRBV5-1|TRBJ1-1
ASSPRTGGVNTEAF
>12|TRBV5-1|TRBJ2-1
ASKRTPADNEQF
>12|TRBV10-3|TRBJ2-5
ATVQGGSQETQY
>14|TRBV12-3/TRBV12-4|TRBJ2-3
ASSPTGGRAGDTQY
>13|TRBV6-4|TRBJ2-3
ASSDGTGGADTQY
>14|TRBV5-4|TRBJ2-7
ASSFSRGTPDGEQY
>11|TRBV6-6|TRBJ1-5
ASSLGTDSPQH
>11|TRBV5-1|TRBJ2-7
ASKVSEYYEQY
>12|TRBV15|TRBJ2-3
ATSRAAGTDTQY
>14|TRBV12-5|TRBJ2-2
ASAVGAGGSTGELF
>13|TRBV3-1|TRBJ2-6
ASSQAPSGANVLT
>12|TRBV7-9|TRBJ2-7
ASSWDRSPSEQY
>11|TRBV3-1|TRBJ1-2
ASSQDPAGGYT
>11|TRBV9|TRBJ2-7
ASSVALGYEQY
>11|TRBV7-8|TRBJ2-2
ASSLSGAGELF
>12|TRBV20-1|TRBJ2-4
SARSHGAKNIQY
>15|TRBV20-1|TRBJ2-3
SARARASGRELDTQY
>10|TRBV29-1|TRBJ2-5
SVEAGAETQY
>11|TRBV3-1|TRBJ2-7
ASSQDSSYEQY
>11|TRBV28|TRBJ2-5
ASSLVAQETQY
>14|TRBV5-4|TRBJ1-1
ASSLAHGAIGTEAF
>11|TRBV5-1|TRBJ1-1
ASSFTVELEAF
>9|TRBV10-3|TRBJ2-3
AISEGNTQY
>12|TRBV15|TRBJ1-1
ATSDPGLNTEAF
>13|TRBV6-6|TRBJ1-6
AGSGQGNKDSPLH
>13|TRBV9|TRBJ2-3
ASSVVGGATDTQY
>10|TRBV29-1|TRBJ2-3
SVGLSTDTQY
>7|TRBV29-1|TRBJ2-1
VVGPPFG
>12|TRBV5-5|TRBJ1-1
ASSLELYRAEAF
>15|TRBV6-1|TRBJ2-5
ASSEAPLSTAEETQY
>11|TRBV20-1|TRBJ2-3
SAPGSTSDTQY
>13|TRBV20-1|TRBJ2-1
SAREPGLAGDEQF
>17|TRBV4-2|TRBJ1-1
ASSPDPTGIRGVDTEAF